The clone carrying this TCR beta chain appeared many times. Trimming took off 7 bases at V and 3 bases at J, with 8 bases between the two ends. The CDR3 is 12 amino acids. Looked up from germline, CDR1 is SNHLY and CDR2 is FYNNEI. This entry belongs to a study of neurological immune-mediated disorders. Each CDR3 protein gets one entry after TCRdb re-called the 5' RACE reads with MiXCR. The data contain fewer than 85,000 distinct CDR3 sequences, under 20% of them singletons. The sequence derives from a woman between 40 and 50 years old in good health. J is TRBJ2-3 and V is TRBV2, with D tentatively TRBD1 or TRBD2 (5 bases each). Source material: PBMCs. The CDR3 protein is CASTGTTDTQYF. The DNA for the CDR3 is TGTGCCAGCACCGGGACGACAGATACGCAGTATTTT.